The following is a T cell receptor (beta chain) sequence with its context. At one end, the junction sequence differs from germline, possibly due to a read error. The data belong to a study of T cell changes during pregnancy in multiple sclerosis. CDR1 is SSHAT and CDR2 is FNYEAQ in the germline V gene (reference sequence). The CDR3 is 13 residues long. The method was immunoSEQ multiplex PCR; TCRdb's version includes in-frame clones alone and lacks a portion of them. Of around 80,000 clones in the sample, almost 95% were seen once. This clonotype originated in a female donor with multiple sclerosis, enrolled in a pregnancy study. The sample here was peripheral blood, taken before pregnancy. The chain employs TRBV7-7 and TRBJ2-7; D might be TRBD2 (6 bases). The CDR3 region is CASSLQVGGEQYF. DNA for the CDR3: TGTGCTAGCAGCCTCCAGGTGGGAGGCGAGCAGTACTTC.